These 8 T cell receptor beta chains came from one sample sequenced in a study of blood T cell repertoires in COVID-19. The assay was immunoSEQ multiplex PCR, and TCRdb's table has in-frame clones only and misses some. This sample has about 110,000 clones, with more than 75% found just once. The sequenced sample consisted of peripheral blood. These receptors came from a man aged 40-50 years with acute or convalescent COVID-19.

V gene TRBV11-1 combines with J gene TRBJ1-1, with D perhaps TRBD1 (5 bases). Germline assignment: CDR1 SGHAT and CDR2 FQDESV (reference sequence). The V and J ends lost 6 bases and 11 bases respectively, with 16 bases between them. The CDR3 consists of 12 residues. For the CDR3, the DNA is TGTGCCAGCAGTTCCAACCGGGACTACGCTTTCTTT. Translating gives CASSSNRDYAFF. The whole variable domain, filled in from reference TRBV11-1 and TRBJ1-1, reads EAEVAQSPRYKITEKSQAVAFWCDPISGHATLYWYRQILGQGPELLVQFQDESVVDDSQLPKDRFSAERLKGVDSTLKIQPAELGDSAMYLCASSSNRDYAFFGQGTRLTVV.

The chain links TRBV19 to TRBJ1-1; D is possibly TRBD1 (6 bases). Germline CDR1 is LNHDA and CDR2 is SQIVND (reference sequence). The V end lost 5 bases, the J end lost 8 bases, and 15 bases lay between the germline ends. CDR3 length: 13 amino acids. CDR3 sequence reads: CASSSGVSKEAFF. The CDR3 coding sequence is TGTGCCAGTAGTTCAGGGGTATCGAAAGAAGCTTTCTTT.

The chain recombines TRBV4-1 with TRBJ1-6, with 7 bases matching TRBD1. CDR3 length: 17 residues. V shed 0 bases, J shed 0 bases, and the junction held 2 bases outside the gene matches. Per germline, CDR1 MGHRA and CDR2 YSYEKL. CDR3 sequence reads: CASSQDGTASYNSPLHF. In DNA, the CDR3 is TGCGCCAGCAGCCAAGACGGGACAGCCTCCTATAATTCACCCCTCCACTTT.

The V call is TRBV19, the J call TRBJ2-7; tentatively, D is TRBD2 (6 bases). The V end was cut by 6 bases, the J end by 7 bases, with 16 bases between. CDR1 is LNHDA, CDR2 SQIVND, per germline (reference sequence). The CDR3 covers 13 residues. The CDR3 region has the DNA TGTGCCAGTAGCAAACTCGGGGGTTTTGAGCAGTACTTC. Its protein product is CASSKLGGFEQYF.

The rearrangement joins TRBV30 to TRBJ1-3; the D is unclear. The CDR3 has 13 residues. V lost 4 bases, J lost 0 bases, and 7 bases lay in between. Per germline, CDR1 GTSNPN and CDR2 SVGIG (reference sequence). CDR3 DNA sequence: TGTGCCTGGACAGGCAACTCTGGAAACACCATATATTTT. This translates into CAWTGNSGNTIYF. Based on the CDR3 plus reference TRBV30 and TRBJ1-3, the full variable domain is SQTIHQWPATLVQPVGSPLSLECTVEGTSNPNLYWYRQAAGRGLQLLFYSVGIGQISSEVPQNLSASRPQDRQFILSSKKLLLSDSGFYLCAWTGNSGNTIYFGEGSWLTVV.

This clone was seen only a few times. The rearrangement uses TRBV7-2 and TRBJ1-2; 9 bases fit TRBD1. The CDR3 contains 15 residues. Germline lookup yields CDR1 SGHTA and CDR2 FQGNSA. The ends lost 4 bases at V and 7 bases at J; junction bases unmatched: 10. This CDR3 reads CASSSAGTGIGGYTF. CDR3 DNA: TGTGCCAGCAGCTCCGCCGGGACAGGGATCGGTGGCTACACCTTC.

This clone has only one observation. The J gene is TRBJ1-5, the V gene TRBV6-2 or TRBV6-3; weak D call: TRBD1 (6 bases). V dropped 4 bases and J dropped 3 bases, with 10 bases sitting between them. CDR1 and CDR2 (germline): MNHEY, SVGEGT. The CDR3 runs to 14 residues. The CDR3 region has the DNA TGTGCCAGCAGTTTGACAGGCTACAATCAGCCCCAGCATTTT. Translated, it gives CASSLTGYNQPQHF.

The chain is built from TRBV19 and TRBJ1-6; D is unresolved. The V and J ends lost 5 bases and 10 bases respectively, with 15 bases between them. The germline V gene encodes CDR1 LNHDA and CDR2 SQIVND (reference sequence). The CDR3 loop spans 14 amino acids. CDR3 amino acids: CASSSAAEESPLHF. The CDR3 nucleotides read TGTGCCAGTAGTTCCGCTGCGGAGGAATCACCCCTCCACTTT. The whole variable domain, remainder taken from reference TRBV19 and TRBJ1-6, is DGGITQSPKYLFRKEGQNVTLSCEQNLNHDAMYWYRQDPGQGLRLIYYSQIVNDFQKGDIAEGYSVSREKKESFPLTVTSAQKNPTAFYLCASSSAAEESPLHFGNGTRLTVT.